This T cell receptor beta chain was recovered during a study of CD8 T cells in ankylosing spondylitis. Study-wide points: With a CD8+ phenotype, disease-linked clones were relatively rare in peripheral blood. Reports say disease-linked clones showed up significantly more in matched ankylosing spondylitis synovial fluid.

By quantitative 5'-RACE with molecular barcodes, the TCR beta libraries were made. TCRdb called the 5' RACE reads again in MiXCR, with one record for every CDR3 protein. The sample lists about 220,000 distinct CDR3 sequences; roughly 26% were seen once. This clonotype was observed at least ten times. As yet, its antigen is unknown. V lost 3 bases and J lost 2, with 11 bases in between. The length of the CDR3 is 14 residues. Per germline, CDR1 DFQATT and CDR2 SNEGSKA (reference sequence). The TCR sequence derives from a male donor with ankylosing spondylitis or in good health (not recorded which). The sequencing input was blood, either unsorted or a sorted T cell fraction (not recorded which). The chain links TRBV20-1 to TRBJ2-1, with D hard to call. The CDR3 coding sequence is TGCAGTGCTAGGGACCCCTGGACCTACAATGAGCAGTTCTTC. Its translation is CSARDPWTYNEQFF.